These T cell receptor beta chains were read from a single sample in a study of T cell clonotyping in hematopoietic cell transplantation. Assay used: immunoSEQ multiplex PCR; TCRdb lists only in-frame clones, some missing. The sample carries fewer than 15,000 clones, 91% recorded once. The sequenced material came from peripheral blood mononuclear cells. These receptors originate from a woman aged 45-59 years in good health. Some clones in this sample may be carry-over from other donors' samples. Each CDR3 is given with its conserved first and last residue. D genes are given only for firm matches. Size tells how often a clone was seen (once, few, many) or the class of an expanded clone, and some rows leave it out.

abundance: .
v_gene: TRBV7-9
j_gene: TRBJ1-2
d_gene: TRBD1
CDR3nt: TGTGCCAGCAGCTCACCACGAGACAGGGTTAGGGATGGCTACACCTTC
CDR3aa: CASSSPRDRVRDGYTF

abundance: .
v_gene: TRBV28
j_gene: TRBJ2-7
d_gene: TRBD2
CDR3nt: TGTGCCAGCAGTACAGGACTAGCGGGGGAGACCTACGAGCAGTACTTC
CDR3aa: CASSTGLAGETYEQYF

abundance: once
v_gene: TRBV5-1
j_gene: TRBJ2-4
d_gene: .
CDR3nt: TGCGCCAGCAGCTTGGCGTGGGGGTCCTCGGGAAACATTCAGTACTTC
CDR3aa: CASSLAWGSSGNIQYF

abundance: .
v_gene: TRBV7-3
j_gene: TRBJ2-3
d_gene: TRBD1
CDR3nt: TGTGCCAGCAGCCTCCAGGGGGCGGACACAGATACGCAGTATTTT
CDR3aa: CASSLQGADTDTQYF

abundance: .
v_gene: TRBV10-3
j_gene: TRBJ1-4
d_gene: TRBD1
CDR3nt: TGTGCCATCAGGGAGACAGGGAGTAGTAATGAAAAACTGTTTTTT
CDR3aa: CAIRETGSSNEKLFF

abundance: .
v_gene: TRBV7-6
j_gene: TRBJ2-7
d_gene: TRBD1
CDR3nt: TGTGCCAGCAGCGCGAGAGGACAGGGGGCAGGAGGCGAGCAGTACTTC
CDR3aa: CASSARGQGAGGEQYF

abundance: .
v_gene: TRBV6-1
j_gene: TRBJ1-1
d_gene: .
CDR3nt: TGTGCCAGCAGCCGGACCAGGAACACTGAAGCTTTCTTT
CDR3aa: CASSRTRNTEAFF

abundance: .
v_gene: TRBV2
j_gene: TRBJ2-3
d_gene: .
CDR3nt: TGTGCCAGCGCCCTTGACTTAGCGGCGCAGTATTTT
CDR3aa: CASALDLAAQYF

abundance: .
v_gene: TRBV7-2
j_gene: TRBJ1-4
d_gene: TRBD1
CDR3nt: TGTGCCAGCAGCCAGGGACAGGGACTGTTTTTT
CDR3aa: CASSQGQGLFF

abundance: .
v_gene: TRBV11-2
j_gene: TRBJ1-5
d_gene: .
CDR3nt: TGTGCCAGCAGCTTAGATCCCGGGTACAATCAGCCCCAGCATTTT
CDR3aa: CASSLDPGYNQPQHF

abundance: once
v_gene: TRBV4-2
j_gene: TRBJ2-4
d_gene: TRBD2
CDR3nt: TGTGCCAGCAGCCAAGAGGTCGGGGGGGAGAACATTCAGTACTTC
CDR3aa: CASSQEVGGENIQYF

abundance: .
v_gene: TRBV7-2
j_gene: TRBJ2-2
d_gene: .
CDR3nt: TGTGCCAGCAGCTTAATAACTAGTACCGGGGAGCTGTTTTTT
CDR3aa: CASSLITSTGELFF

abundance: .
v_gene: TRBV29-1
j_gene: TRBJ1-2
d_gene: .
CDR3nt: TGCAGCGTTGGAGGAAGGGGCTATGGCTACACCTTC
CDR3aa: CSVGGRGYGYTF

abundance: .
v_gene: TRBV6-4
j_gene: TRBJ1-2
d_gene: TRBD1
CDR3nt: TGTGCCAGCAGTGACTCGAACAGGGGGCTTCACTATGGCTACACCTTC
CDR3aa: CASSDSNRGLHYGYTF

abundance: once
v_gene: TRBV30
j_gene: TRBJ1-5
d_gene: .
CDR3nt: TGTGCCTGGAGTTTGGGGCTGAATAGCAATCAGCCCCAGCATTTT
CDR3aa: CAWSLGLNSNQPQHF

abundance: .
v_gene: TRBV6-5
j_gene: TRBJ2-7
d_gene: .
CDR3nt: TGTGCCAGCAGTTCCGTCTACGAGCAGTACTTC
CDR3aa: CASSSVYEQYF

abundance: .
v_gene: TRBV4-3
j_gene: TRBJ2-4
d_gene: .
CDR3nt: TGCGCCAGCAGCCAAGAACCCCAGGGAACGGGAAACATTCAGTACTTC
CDR3aa: CASSQEPQGTGNIQYF

abundance: .
v_gene: TRBV9
j_gene: TRBJ1-2
d_gene: TRBD1
CDR3nt: TGTGCCAGCAGTCGAGAGAGGGGGCAGGGCTATGGCTACACCTTC
CDR3aa: CASSRERGQGYGYTF

abundance: .
v_gene: TRBV19
j_gene: TRBJ2-1
d_gene: .
CDR3nt: TGTGCCAGTAGTATAGAGGTGAGGAGAGGGAAGAATGAGCAGTTCTTC
CDR3aa: CASSIEVRRGKNEQFF

abundance: few
v_gene: TRBV29-1
j_gene: TRBJ1-2
d_gene: .
CDR3nt: TGCAGCGTTGCCCCCAGTACTAACTATGGCTACACCTTC
CDR3aa: CSVAPSTNYGYTF

abundance: .
v_gene: TRBV7-7
j_gene: TRBJ2-3
d_gene: .
CDR3nt: TGTGCTAGCAGCCCGGGGCGGATGGTGAACACAGATACGCAGTATTTT
CDR3aa: CASSPGRMVNTDTQYF

abundance: .
v_gene: TRBV4-3
j_gene: TRBJ2-7
d_gene: .
CDR3nt: TGCGCCAGCAGCCAAGGGGGAGTGGGACCTCAGAACCAGCAGTACTTC
CDR3aa: CASSQGGVGPQNQQYF

abundance: .
v_gene: TRBV6-1
j_gene: TRBJ2-7
d_gene: .
CDR3nt: TGTGCCAGCAGTGTCCACGGTGAGCCCCGCTACGAGCAGTACTTC
CDR3aa: CASSVHGEPRYEQYF

abundance: .
v_gene: TRBV5-6
j_gene: TRBJ1-2
d_gene: .
CDR3nt: TGTGCCAGCAGTTCCTTAGGGGCCTCTGGCTACACCTTC
CDR3aa: CASSSLGASGYTF

abundance: .
v_gene: TRBV7-9
j_gene: TRBJ2-3
d_gene: .
CDR3nt: TGTGCCAGCAGCCGAAAAGACAGGTACCCAGATACGCAGTATTTT
CDR3aa: CASSRKDRYPDTQYF

abundance: .
v_gene: TRBV9
j_gene: TRBJ2-2
d_gene: .
CDR3nt: TGTGCCAGTACGCTAGGGGGATCCGGGGAGCTGTTTTTT
CDR3aa: CASTLGGSGELFF

abundance: .
v_gene: TRBV30
j_gene: TRBJ1-2
d_gene: .
CDR3nt: TGTGCCTGGAGAACAAACTATGGCTACACCTTC
CDR3aa: CAWRTNYGYTF

abundance: .
v_gene: TRBV15
j_gene: TRBJ2-1
d_gene: .
CDR3nt: TGTGCCACCAGCAGAGGATCCTCCTACAATGAGCAGTTCTTC
CDR3aa: CATSRGSSYNEQFF

abundance: .
v_gene: TRBV4-2
j_gene: TRBJ1-5
d_gene: .
CDR3nt: TGTGCCAGCAGCCAAGATTGGGGGGACGGATATCAGCCCCAGCATTTT
CDR3aa: CASSQDWGDGYQPQHF

abundance: .
v_gene: TRBV6-5
j_gene: TRBJ1-6
d_gene: .
CDR3nt: TGTGCCAGCAGTTACGGGACGGACGATAATTCACCCCTCCACTTT
CDR3aa: CASSYGTDDNSPLHF

abundance: .
v_gene: TRBV6-6
j_gene: TRBJ1-1
d_gene: .
CDR3nt: TGTGCCAGCAGTGGACAGCCGAACACTGAAGCTTTCTTT
CDR3aa: CASSGQPNTEAFF

abundance: once
v_gene: TRBV6-5
j_gene: TRBJ1-6
d_gene: TRBD1
CDR3nt: TGTGCCAGCAGACGCGGACAGGGGAGGTATTCACCCCTCCACTTT
CDR3aa: CASRRGQGRYSPLHF

abundance: .
v_gene: TRBV19
j_gene: TRBJ2-5
d_gene: TRBD2
CDR3nt: TGTGCCAGTAGTAGGCGCGGGGGAAGTCAAGAGACCCAGTACTTC
CDR3aa: CASSRRGGSQETQYF

abundance: once
v_gene: TRBV7-9
j_gene: TRBJ1-3
d_gene: .
CDR3nt: TGTGCCAGCAGCTTAGGTTACTCTGGAAACACCATATATTTT
CDR3aa: CASSLGYSGNTIYF

abundance: .
v_gene: TRBV6-5
j_gene: TRBJ1-2
d_gene: .
CDR3nt: TGTGCCAGCAGCCGCTACAGGGAAGGGTACTATGGCTACACCTTC
CDR3aa: CASSRYREGYYGYTF

abundance: once
v_gene: TRBV7-2
j_gene: TRBJ1-1
d_gene: .
CDR3nt: TGTGCCAGTGAGAAGTTACCGGCTAACACTGAAGCTTTCTTT
CDR3aa: CASEKLPANTEAFF

abundance: .
v_gene: TRBV10-3
j_gene: TRBJ1-3
d_gene: .
CDR3nt: TGTGCCATCAGCTCGGGCCTCCTCTCTGGAAACACCATATATTTT
CDR3aa: CAISSGLLSGNTIYF

abundance: .
v_gene: TRBV6-6
j_gene: TRBJ1-5
d_gene: .
CDR3nt: TGTGCCAGCAGTTACGGCGGGGGTTTTAGTCAGCCCCAGCATTTT
CDR3aa: CASSYGGGFSQPQHF

abundance: .
v_gene: TRBV9
j_gene: TRBJ2-6
d_gene: TRBD1
CDR3nt: TGTGCCAGGAGGACAGGGAAAACCGGGGCCAACGTCCTGACTTTC
CDR3aa: CARRTGKTGANVLTF